These T cell receptor beta chains were read from a single sample in a study of T cell changes during pregnancy in multiple sclerosis. The protocol was immunoSEQ multiplex PCR, while the TCRdb copy is restricted to in-frame clones and leaves out a portion. In the table there are roughly 79,000 clones, over 80% of which are singletons. The input for sequencing was CD4+ T cells from peripheral blood mononuclear cells, taken before pregnancy. Receptor source: a female donor with multiple sclerosis, enrolled in a pregnancy study. The CDR3 runs from the conserved cysteine through the conserved F or W. A D gene is named only where the DNA matches it firmly. Rows give clone size only sometimes, using once, few, many, or a class for an expanded clone.

d_call	v_call	cdr3_length	j_call	clone_size	cdr3_nt	cdr3_aa
TRBD1	TRBV10-2	14	TRBJ1-5	once	TGCGCCAGCAGTGAAGGACAGGGGAATCAGCCCCAGCATTTT	CASSEGQGNQPQHF
TRBD2	TRBV7-8	22	TRBJ2-1	.	TGTGCCAGCAGCTTAGGCCGGGGCGGGAGGGCCGTTTTTCCCCACTCCTACAATGAGCAGTTCTTC	CASSLGRGGRAVFPHSYNEQFF
TRBD1	TRBV7-2	18	TRBJ2-4	.	TGTGCCAGCAGCTTAGTGGGGACAGCCGGAGTAGCCAAAAACATTCAGTACTTC	CASSLVGTAGVAKNIQYF
TRBD2	TRBV7-2	14	TRBJ2-1	.	TGTGCCAGCAGCTTAGGCGGGAGAGGCAATGAGCAGTTCTTC	CASSLGGRGNEQFF
.	TRBV7-3	14	TRBJ1-5	.	TGTGCCAGCAGCTTAATGTCTCAGCCAGGGCCCCAGCATTTT	CASSLMSQPGPQHF
TRBD1	TRBV27	15	TRBJ1-5	.	TGTGCCAGCAGTCCCAGGGGGTTTAGCAATCAGCCCCAGCATTTT	CASSPRGFSNQPQHF
.	TRBV19	15	TRBJ2-1	.	TGTGCCAGTAGTGTGAGCCGGGACAACAACAATGAGCAGTTCTTC	CASSVSRDNNNEQFF
TRBD2	TRBV4-1	17	TRBJ2-3	.	TGCGCCAGCAGCCACCCCGGGACTAGCGGGAAAGGAGATACGCAGTATTTT	CASSHPGTSGKGDTQYF
.	TRBV5-4	14	TRBJ2-7	.	TGTGCCAACATGGTTACTAGCCCCTCCTACGAGCAGTACTTC	CANMVTSPSYEQYF
.	TRBV11-3	15	TRBJ1-3	.	TGTGCCAGCAGCTTAGCGTCAGGGTCTGGAAACACCATATATTTT	CASSLASGSGNTIYF
TRBD2	TRBV10-3	15	TRBJ2-3	once	TGTGCCATCAGTGAGCCGAGCGGGGTTGCAGATACGCAGTATTTT	CAISEPSGVADTQYF